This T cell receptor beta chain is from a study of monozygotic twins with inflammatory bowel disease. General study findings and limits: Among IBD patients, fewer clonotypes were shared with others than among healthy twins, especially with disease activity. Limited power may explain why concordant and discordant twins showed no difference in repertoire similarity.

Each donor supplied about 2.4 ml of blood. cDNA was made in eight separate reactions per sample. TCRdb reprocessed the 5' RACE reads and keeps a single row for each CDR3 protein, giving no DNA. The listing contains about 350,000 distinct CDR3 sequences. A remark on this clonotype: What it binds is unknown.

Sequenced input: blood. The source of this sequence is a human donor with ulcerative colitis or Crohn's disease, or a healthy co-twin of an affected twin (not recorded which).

The CDR3 is CASSQGRGSEQYF. The genes are TRBV4-2 and TRBJ2-7; TCRdb names TRBD1, which stays unverified in the absence of DNA. The CDR3 length is 13 residues. Germline lookup yields CDR1 LGHNA and CDR2 YNFKEQ.